This TCR beta chain appears in the sequencing data of a study of blood T cell repertoires in COVID-19. Turning to the study itself: There were acute and convalescent COVID-19 samples, and they came from the United States, Italy and Spain. PBMCs, B-cell-depleted T cells, or T cells provided the cDNA or gDNA that made up the material.

Per germline, CDR1 MNHNY and CDR2 SVGAGI (reference sequence). V lost 1 base, J lost 9 bases, and 16 bases lay in between. The CDR3 runs to 14 residues. Profiled with immunoSEQ multiplex PCR; TCRdb holds only in-frame clones, not every one. Among 150,000 to 200,000 clones, around nine tenths were seen once, and the ten largest hold under 15%. One Seattle source followed patients from active infection through their disease course. The sequence came from a woman in her 70s with COVID-19, enrolled during active disease. The source material was peripheral blood. This chain uses TRBV6-6 with TRBJ2-7; D is ambiguous. The CDR3 loop is CASSYWKLASGQYF. In nucleotides, the CDR3 is TGTGCCAGCAGTTACTGGAAACTCGCCTCGGGGCAGTACTTC.